This TCR beta chain was retrieved from a study of blood T cell repertoires in COVID-19 (dated by TCRdb to the early 2020s). With respect to the entire study: Samples covering the acute and convalescent phases of COVID-19 were provided by collaborators in the United States, Italy and Spain. The prospective study material was composed of cDNA or gDNA derived from T cells, B-cell-depleted T cells, or PBMCs. Subjects who had been exposed to COVID-19, were actively infected with it, or had recovered from it provided the deeply sampled blood TCRbeta repertoires that made up the dataset. The repertoires were made available in a free public database intended to serve as a resource for research on the immune response to SARS-CoV-2. Samples were obtained from the ongoing ImmuneRACE study (first 160 participants) and from 1,200 or so subjects provided by 6 global collaborators. The sample metadata nearly always contained a de-identified subject ID, COVID-19 status, age in years and sex. Where available, HLA class I and class II types were obtained from metadata supplied by the sample provider rather than from assay-based typing. Broader findings and caveats from the paper: The amount of clinical and demographic metadata varied by source and participant and was provided uncurated.

Participants in the prospective study were enrolled through a virtual design, were aged roughly 18 to 95 years, and lived in 24 United States geographic areas. Cohort assignment in the prospective study relied on participant-reported clinical history from a screening survey and a study questionnaire. Exposed participants had been in contact, within 2 weeks of entering the study, with a person who had a PCR-confirmed or clinician-diagnosed case of COVID-19. Each participant in the prospective study had whole blood, serum and a nasopharyngeal or oropharyngeal swab collected by mobile phlebotomists. Participants in the prospective study had the option to provide additional blood draws and questionnaires over a 2-month period. Before DNA extraction, prospective study blood samples were shipped either frozen or at room temperature. TCRbeta CDR3 regions were amplified from genomic DNA by means of the immunoSEQ Assay, a bias-controlled multiplex PCR. The original pipeline was this. The number of nucleated cells in each sample was estimated by amplification of reference gene primers within the assay. Sequence reads were collapsed and filtered to measure the absolute abundance of every unique TCRbeta CDR3 rearrangement. Productive Simpson clonality was computed per sample as the square root of Simpson's diversity index over productive rearrangements. The table was pulled from immuneACCESS by TCRdb, which kept in-frame rearrangements only. Such tables lose some clones; where checked, under half of the loss comes from unresolved V genes, and the rest has no known cause. That table is the source of V, J and clone size, and D and trimming were worked out from the DNA. This sample gives hundreds of thousands of clones in total; 88% of them show up just once. The ten largest account for 1.4% to 1.5% of the sample.

On this clone: Its antigen target is currently unknown. Nothing much larger sits one base from this clone, and base qualities are not available.

V loses 7 bases, J loses 0 bases, and the germline ends lie 13 bases apart. CDR1 and CDR2 (SGHRS, YFSETQ) derive from the germline V gene. The CDR3 runs 14 residues from the cysteine to the phenylalanine. Only the CDR3 part of the read is kept: 42 bases, read in frame from the first base. The chain links TRBV5-1 with TRBJ1-1; a tentative D match to TRBD1 spans 6 bases. This receptor was identified in a woman between 18 and 30 years old who had been exposed to COVID-19. The source material was PBMCs or T cells enriched from blood (not recorded which). The CDR3 here reads CASATGTLNTEAFF. The DNA sequence is given as TGCGCCAGCGCGACAGGTACCCTGAACACTGAAGCTTTCTTT.